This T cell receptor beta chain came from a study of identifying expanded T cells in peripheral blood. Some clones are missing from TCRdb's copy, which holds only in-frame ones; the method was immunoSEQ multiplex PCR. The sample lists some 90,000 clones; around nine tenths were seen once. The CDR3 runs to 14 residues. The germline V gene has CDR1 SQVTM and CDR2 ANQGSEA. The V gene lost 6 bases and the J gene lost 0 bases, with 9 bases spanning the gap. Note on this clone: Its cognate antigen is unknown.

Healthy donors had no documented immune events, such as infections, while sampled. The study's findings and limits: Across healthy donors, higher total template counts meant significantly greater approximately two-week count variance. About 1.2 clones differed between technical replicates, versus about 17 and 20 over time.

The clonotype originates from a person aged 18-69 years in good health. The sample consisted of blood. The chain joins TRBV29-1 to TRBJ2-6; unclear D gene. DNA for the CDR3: TGCAGCGTCCGTTTGAACTCTGGGGCCAACGTCCTGACTTTC. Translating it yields CSVRLNSGANVLTF.